These 17 T cell receptor beta chains were sequenced from one sample in a study of neurological immune-mediated disorders. TCRdb used MiXCR to reprocess the 5' RACE reads, holding one entry per CDR3 protein. The sample has about 76,000 distinct CDR3 sequences; about 15% are singletons. Sequencing input: PBMCs. These receptors came from a woman aged 40 to 55 in good health.

This clonotype occurred many times. A junction boundary mismatches the germline segment, possibly from a read error. The V and J genes are TRBV12-3 or TRBV12-4 and TRBJ2-6; D is undetermined. This CDR3 is built from 15 residues. The DNA for the CDR3 is TGTGTCAGCAGATCGTACCTCCCTGGGGCCAACGTCCTGACTTTC. Protein sequence: CVSRSYLPGANVLTF.

V usage is TRBV4-2 and J usage is TRBJ1-1; D gene unclear. V lost 4 bases and J 0 bases, leaving 12 bases between the germline ends. Germline V gene lookup returns CDR1 LGHNA and CDR2 YNFKEQ. CDR3 length: 15 amino acids. The CDR3 region is CASSPYQTMNTEAFF. CDR3 bases: TGTGCCAGCAGCCCCTATCAGACAATGAACACTGAAGCTTTCTTT.

This clonotype has ten or more counts. The chain links TRBV20-1 to TRBJ2-3; 8 bases are shared with TRBD2. CDR3 length: 18 residues. V shed 1 base and J 0 bases; nucleotides not matched to a gene: 12. The germline V gene encodes CDR1 DFQATT and CDR2 SNEGSKA (reference sequence). The DNA of the CDR3 is TGCAGTGCTAGAGGGTTTATTAGCGGGGCAACTAGCACAGATACGCAGTATTTT. This translates into CSARGFISGATSTDTQYF.

The sample holds many counts of this clonotype. The rearrangement links TRBV6-2 or TRBV6-3 to TRBJ2-7; D is unresolved. This CDR3 is built from 12 residues. The germline V and J ends were trimmed by 9 bases and 3 bases, with 12 bases remaining between them. CDR1 is MNHEY, CDR2 SVGEGT, per germline. Here the CDR3 reads CARREWGYEQYV. DNA of the CDR3: TGTGCCAGAAGAGAGTGGGGCTACGAGCAGTACGTC.

This clonotype has at least ten counts. V usage is TRBV5-1 and J usage is TRBJ2-5; D is undetermined. The CDR3 runs 11 residues. Trimming removed 3 bases at V and 5 bases at J, with 5 bases between. Germline CDR1 and CDR2: SGHRS and YFSETQ. CDR3 bases: TGCGCCAGCAGCTCCTTGGAGACCCAGTACTTC. It encodes CASSSLETQYF.

This clonotype came up many times. The chain carries TRBV7-9 and TRBJ1-2, with D maybe TRBD1 (6 bases). V lost 6 bases to trimming and J lost 6 bases, with 14 bases between them. Germline CDR1 SEHNR, CDR2 FQNEAQ (reference sequence). There are 13 residues in the CDR3. CDR3 DNA: TGTGCCAGCAGTTGGGGGCAAATGGATGGCTACACCTTC. This codes for CASSWGQMDGYTF.

There are many counts of this clonotype. This chain links TRBV7-2 with TRBJ1-2, with D unclear. In germline, CDR1 is SGHTA, CDR2 FQGNSA. The CDR3 spans 15 residues. V gave up 2 bases and J gave up 0 bases, with 10 bases separating them. CDR3 region: CASSLRMTTNYGYTF. CDR3 DNA: TGTGCCAGCAGCTTAAGAATGACGACTAACTATGGCTACACCTTC.

This clonotype was observed at least ten times. The chain uses TRBV5-1 and TRBJ2-5; the D gene is possibly TRBD1 (5 bases). CDR1 and CDR2 (germline): SGHRS, YFSETQ. V dropped 3 bases and J dropped 4 bases, with 10 bases sitting between them. CDR3 length: 13 residues. The CDR3 bases are TGCGCCAGCAGCTCTGACAGTTTAGAGACCCAGTACTTC. Amino acids: CASSSDSLETQYF.

This clonotype was picked up many times. The rearrangement uses TRBV27 and TRBJ2-5; D ambiguous. Germline V lookup: CDR1 MNHEY, CDR2 SMNVEV (reference sequence). The CDR3 extends over 14 amino acids. V dropped 3 bases and J dropped 0 bases, with 8 bases sitting between them. The CDR3 DNA is TGTGCCAGCAGTTTGCTGGGGTACCAAGAGACCCAGTACTTC. Translated, it gives CASSLLGYQETQYF.

This clonotype came up many times. The chain uses TRBV5-1 and TRBJ1-2; possibly TRBD1 for D (5 bases). Germline lookup yields CDR1 SGHRS and CDR2 YFSETQ. The CDR3 runs to 16 residues. The V end lost 0 bases, the J end lost 6 bases, and 18 bases lay between the germline ends. CDR3 DNA: TGCGCCAGCAGCTTGGATAACGGACAAGACGACGATGGCTACACCTTC. It encodes CASSLDNGQDDDGYTF.

The rearrangement joins TRBV5-1 to TRBJ1-5; tentative D call: TRBD1 (5 bases). The V gene's germline CDR1 is SGHRS and CDR2 YFSETQ. V was clipped by 4 bases and J by 3 bases, with 11 bases between them. The CDR3 is made up of 14 amino acids. This CDR3 reads CASSPWGSNQPQHF. CDR3 DNA: TGCGCCAGCAGCCCATGGGGGTCCAATCAGCCCCAGCATTTT.

This clonotype has more than one count but fewer than ten. The chain carries TRBV6-5 and TRBJ2-7; 9 bases are shared with TRBD1. Trimming took 6 bases from V and 1 from J; bases not matched to a gene: 7. Germline-derived CDR1 and CDR2 are MNHEY and SVGAGI. CDR3 length: 15 residues. CDR3 protein: CASSLGQGRSYEQYV. The CDR3 nucleotides are TGTGCCAGCAGCCTGGGACAGGGTAGGTCCTACGAGCAGTACGTC.

The chain carries TRBV12-3 or TRBV12-4 and TRBJ1-1; tentative D call: TRBD1 (5 bases). This CDR3 has 15 residues. Deletions cut 3 bases from V and 1 base from J, with 12 bases between. For the CDR3, the DNA is TGTGCCAGCAGTTTTAGGTCAGGGACGAACACTGAAGCTTTCTTT. Protein product: CASSFRSGTNTEAFF.

This clonotype is labeled as medium-sized. CDR3 sequence (DNA): TGCGCCAGCAGCTTGTTAGAGGGGAGTCCGGATGGCTACACCTTC. Translated: CASSLLEGSPDGYTF. The rearrangement links TRBV5-1 to TRBJ1-2; a weak D match, TRBD1 (5 bases). This CDR3 is 15 amino acids long. Germline V CDR1 and CDR2: SGHRS, YFSETQ. Trimming left V 1 base short and J 6 bases short, with 16 bases between.

This clonotype came up many times. The rearrangement uses TRBV4-1 and TRBJ1-1; D not certain. This CDR3 is 15 amino acids long. V gave up 4 bases and J gave up 1 base, with 13 bases separating them. Germline V lookup: CDR1 MGHRA, CDR2 YSYEKL. The CDR3 reads CASSPSWTENTEAFF. The DNA for the CDR3 is TGCGCCAGCAGCCCCTCTTGGACGGAGAACACTGAAGCTTTCTTT.

In its sample, this clonotype was seen many times. This sequence joins TRBV15 and TRBJ1-5, with TRBD1 as a possible D gene (5 bases). Germline V gene data show CDR1 as LNHNV and CDR2 as YYDKDF (reference sequence). The CDR3 loop spans 16 amino acids. V was clipped by 3 bases and J by 2 bases, with 14 bases between them. The CDR3 region is CATSRTRGGGNQPQHF. The CDR3 bases are TGTGCCACCAGCAGGACGCGGGGGGGAGGCAATCAGCCCCAGCATTTT.

In its sample, this clonotype was seen once. The chain joins TRBV15 to TRBJ1-1, with D possibly matching TRBD1 (5 bases). The CDR3 extends over 15 amino acids. The V end was cut by 0 bases, the J end by 6 bases, with 14 bases between. CDR1 and CDR2 (germline): LNHNV, YYDKDF (reference sequence). CDR3 residues: CATSRDHEGSAEAFF. CDR3 bases: TGTGCCACCAGCAGAGACCATGAGGGGTCGGCTGAAGCTTTCTTT.